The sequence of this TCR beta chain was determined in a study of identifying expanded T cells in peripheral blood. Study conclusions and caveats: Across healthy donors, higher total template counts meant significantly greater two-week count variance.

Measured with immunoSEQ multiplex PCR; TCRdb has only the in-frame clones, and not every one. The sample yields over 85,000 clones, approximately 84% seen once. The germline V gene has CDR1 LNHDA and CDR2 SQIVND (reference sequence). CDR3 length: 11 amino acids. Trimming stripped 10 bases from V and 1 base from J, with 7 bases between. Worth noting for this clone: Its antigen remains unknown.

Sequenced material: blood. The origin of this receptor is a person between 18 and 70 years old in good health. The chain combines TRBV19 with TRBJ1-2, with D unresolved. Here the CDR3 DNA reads TGTGCCATCCTCGATAACTATGGCTACACCTTC. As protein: CAILDNYGYTF.